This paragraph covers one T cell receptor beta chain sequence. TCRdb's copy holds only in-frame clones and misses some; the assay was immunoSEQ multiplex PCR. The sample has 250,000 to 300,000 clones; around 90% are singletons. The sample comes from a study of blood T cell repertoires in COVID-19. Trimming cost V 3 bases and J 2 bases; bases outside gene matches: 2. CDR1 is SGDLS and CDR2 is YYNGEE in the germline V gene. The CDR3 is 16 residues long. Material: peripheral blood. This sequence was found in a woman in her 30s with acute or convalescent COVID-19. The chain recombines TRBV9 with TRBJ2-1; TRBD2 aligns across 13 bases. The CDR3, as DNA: TGTGCCAGCAGCGCCGGACTAGCGGGGGCCTACAATGAGCAGTTCTTC. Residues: CASSAGLAGAYNEQFF.